These T cell receptor beta chains were read from a single sample in a study of long-term antiretroviral therapy in people with HIV. The method was immunoSEQ multiplex PCR; TCRdb's version includes in-frame clones alone and lacks a portion of them. The profile shows more than 20,000 clones, 65% to 90% of them singletons. The source material was unsorted PBMCs, sampled 1.8 years before starting antiretroviral therapy. The receptors derive from a woman aged 30 to 39 with HIV. CDR3s include the opening cysteine and the closing phenylalanine or tryptophan. A D gene is named only where the DNA matches it firmly. Size is stated for part of the rows, as once, few or many counts, or as a class when the clone is expanded.

J gene | D gene | V gene | clone size | CDR3 DNA | CDR3 protein
TRBJ2-3 | TRBD2 | TRBV19 | . | TGTGCCACCCTTCGGTGGGAGCGGGGGGTCGACACAGATACGCAGTATTTT | CATLRWERGVDTDTQYF
TRBJ1-4 | TRBD1 | TRBV18 | . | TGTGCCAGCTCATCCGGGACAGGGTATAATGAAAAACTGTTTTTT | CASSSGTGYNEKLFF
TRBJ2-6 | . | TRBV10-3 | . | TGTGCCATCAGTTTCGACAGGTTCAATTCCCTCGGGGCCAACGTCCTGACTTTC | CAISFDRFNSLGANVLTF
TRBJ1-6 | . | TRBV9 | once | TGTGCCAGCAGCGTAGTAAATCATTCACCCCTCCACTTT | CASSVVNHSPLHF
TRBJ2-5 | . | TRBV20-1 | . | TGCAGTGCTAGAGATCTCCTAGCCGAGTACTTC | CSARDLLAEYF
TRBJ1-4 | . | TRBV30 | . | TGTGCCTGGAGTTCTGGGTATAATGAAAAACTGTTTTTT | CAWSSGYNEKLFF
TRBJ1-1 | . | TRBV15 | . | TGTGCCACCAGCAGAGAGGGGGGGGGATCTTTCTTT | CATSREGGGSFF
TRBJ1-3 | TRBD1 | TRBV13 | . | TGTGCCAGCAGCTCCCTCGGGACAGGAAAAAACACCATATATTTT | CASSSLGTGKNTIYF
TRBJ2-2 | . | TRBV5-1 | . | TGCGCCAGCCGGTTCGGGGGAGACACCGGGGAGCTGTTTTTT | CASRFGGDTGELFF
TRBJ2-5 | . | TRBV11-2 | . | TGTGCCAGCAGCCGGGAAGGAGAGACCCAGTACTTC | CASSREGETQYF
TRBJ2-1 | . | TRBV5-5 | . | TGTGCCAGCAGCATAGGCCCCCAAGTGAGGGGCAATGAGCAGTTCTTC | CASSIGPQVRGNEQFF
TRBJ2-6 | . | TRBV11-2 | . | TGTGCCAGCAACCCCCGATCCTCTGGGGCCAACGTCCTGACTTTC | CASNPRSSGANVLTF
TRBJ2-1 | . | TRBV7-3 | . | TGTGCCAGCAGCTTAAGCAACAGGGATAATGAGCAGTTCTTC | CASSLSNRDNEQFF
TRBJ2-4 | TRBD1 | TRBV19 | . | TGTGCCAGTAGTATGGGGACAGTAAACATTCAGTACTTC | CASSMGTVNIQYF
TRBJ2-3 | . | TRBV6-4 | . | TGTGCCAGCAGTGACTCTCCTAGCACAGATACGCAGTATTTT | CASSDSPSTDTQYF
TRBJ2-3 | TRBD1 | TRBV6-5 | . | TGTGCCAGCAGCGCCGGGACAGGGGGAGATACGCAGTATTTT | CASSAGTGGDTQYF
TRBJ1-6 | . | TRBV11-2 | . | TGTGCCAGCAGCTTAGGGGCAGGGACTAATTCACCCCTCCACTTT | CASSLGAGTNSPLHF